This TCR beta chain is from a study of technical replicates of blood from a handful of donors. Some clones are missing from TCRdb's copy, which holds only in-frame ones; the method was immunoSEQ multiplex PCR. The sample lists just over 95,000 clones, nearly 97% occurring once. The sample was T cells isolated from PBMCs. The source is a human donor in good health.

DNA for the CDR3: TGTGCCAGCAGCTTCCCGGGACTAGCGGTCCACGAGCAGTACTTC. Amino acids: CASSFPGLAVHEQYF. The V call is TRBV5-8, the J call TRBJ2-7, with 11 bases identical to TRBD2. The germline V gene has CDR1 SGHTS and CDR2 YDEGEE. V was pared by 2 bases and J by 5 bases, with 6 bases of the junction left unmatched. The CDR3 covers 15 residues.